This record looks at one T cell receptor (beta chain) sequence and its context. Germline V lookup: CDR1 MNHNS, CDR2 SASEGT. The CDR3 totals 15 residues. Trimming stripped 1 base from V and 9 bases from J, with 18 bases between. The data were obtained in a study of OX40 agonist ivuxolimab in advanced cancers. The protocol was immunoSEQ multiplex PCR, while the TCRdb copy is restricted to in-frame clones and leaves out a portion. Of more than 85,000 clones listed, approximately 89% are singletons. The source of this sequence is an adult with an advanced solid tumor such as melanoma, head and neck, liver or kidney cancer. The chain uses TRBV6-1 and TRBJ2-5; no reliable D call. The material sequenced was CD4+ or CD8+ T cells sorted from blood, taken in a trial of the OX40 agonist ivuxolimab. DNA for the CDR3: TGTGCCAGCAGTGAAGTAGATACTACTCCAGTGCCCCAGTACTTC. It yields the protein CASSEVDTTPVPQYF.